This T cell receptor beta chain was sequenced for a study of blood T cell repertoires in COVID-19. In the source study's methods: It was from reference gene primer amplification that nucleated cell counts were estimated. Method: immunoSEQ multiplex PCR; TCRdb's copy keeps in-frame clones and lacks some. Clone size and the V and J calls come from that table; the DNA yielded D and trimming. The sample lists 250,000 to 350,000 clones, around 90% occurring once. Worth noting for this clone: The junction differs from germline at one of its ends, possibly a read error.

CDR1 is GTSNPN, CDR2 SVGIG, per germline (reference sequence). This CDR3 is 14 amino acids long. Before being deemed recovered, Cohort 3 donors had two negative PCRs, clearance, or symptom resolution. This TCR was recovered from a woman aged 40 to 50 who had recovered from COVID-19. This chain joins TRBV30 and TRBJ2-4; 10 bases are shared with TRBD2. Sequenced input: PBMCs or T cells enriched from blood (not recorded which). For the CDR3, the DNA is TGTGCCTGGAGTCACACGGCGAGGCTAGCGGGAGACACCTTC. This sequence encodes CAWSHTARLAGDTF.